Here is one T cell receptor beta chain with its context. The antigen remains undetermined. An immunoSEQ assay, version v3.0, was performed at survey level. Clones were sequenced by immunoSEQ multiplex PCR, and TCRdb holds only the in-frame ones, with some missing. The sample has 25,000 to 30,000 clones, around 87% seen once. The source of the sample is a study of long-term antiretroviral therapy in people with HIV. Whole-study context: The oldest samples precede the 2015 immediate-ART recommendation by about a decade. Study-level results: HIV repertoire CDR3 lengths ranged less widely than those of controls. ART preceded a rise in diversity that nonetheless stayed lower than in transplant donor controls. From about 2003 to 2018, blood was obtained, possibly while participants received older ART regimens.

The CDR3 contains 14 residues. V was shortened by 1 base and J by 1 base, with 7 bases between the two germline ends. Per germline, CDR1 MDHEN and CDR2 SYDVKM. The TCR comes from a man aged 40-55 years with HIV. J is TRBJ1-1 and V is TRBV28; possibly TRBD1 for D (5 bases). The sequencing here drew on unsorted PBMCs, taken just over 2.6 years after starting antiretroviral therapy. The CDR3 coding sequence is TGTGCCAGCAGTTTATTTGGGGGGAACACTGAAGCTTTCTTT. Translated, it gives CASSLFGGNTEAFF.